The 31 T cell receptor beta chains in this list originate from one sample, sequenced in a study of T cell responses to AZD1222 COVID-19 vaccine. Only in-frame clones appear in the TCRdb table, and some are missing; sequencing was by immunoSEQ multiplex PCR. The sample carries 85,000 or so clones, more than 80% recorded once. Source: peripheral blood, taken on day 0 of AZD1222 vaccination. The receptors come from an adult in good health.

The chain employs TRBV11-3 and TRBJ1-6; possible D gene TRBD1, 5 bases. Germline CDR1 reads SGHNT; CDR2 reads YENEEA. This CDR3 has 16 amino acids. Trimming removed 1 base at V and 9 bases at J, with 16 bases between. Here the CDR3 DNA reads TGTGCCAGCAGCTTAGGAATTTGGGGCCCCAGTTCACCCCTCCACTTT. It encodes CASSLGIWGPSSPLHF.

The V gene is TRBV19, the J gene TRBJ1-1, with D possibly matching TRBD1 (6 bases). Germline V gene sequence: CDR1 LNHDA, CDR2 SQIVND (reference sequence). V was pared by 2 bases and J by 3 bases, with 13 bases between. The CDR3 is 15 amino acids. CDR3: CASSIRGETDTEAFF. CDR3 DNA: TGTGCCAGTAGTATAAGGGGGGAGACGGACACTGAAGCTTTCTTT.

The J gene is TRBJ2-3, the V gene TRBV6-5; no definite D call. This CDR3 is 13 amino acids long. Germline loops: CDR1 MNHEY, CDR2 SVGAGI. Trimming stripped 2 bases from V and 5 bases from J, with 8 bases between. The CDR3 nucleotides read TGTGCCAGCAGTTACGGCCAACAAGATACGCAGTATTTT. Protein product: CASSYGQQDTQYF.

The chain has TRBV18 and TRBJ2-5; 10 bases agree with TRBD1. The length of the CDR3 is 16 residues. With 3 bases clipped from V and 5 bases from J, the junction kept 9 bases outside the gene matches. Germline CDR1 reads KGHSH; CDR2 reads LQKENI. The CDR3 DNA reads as TGTGCCAGCTCACCCCTTGGACAGGGGGTAGGGGAGACCCAGTACTTC. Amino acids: CASSPLGQGVGETQYF.

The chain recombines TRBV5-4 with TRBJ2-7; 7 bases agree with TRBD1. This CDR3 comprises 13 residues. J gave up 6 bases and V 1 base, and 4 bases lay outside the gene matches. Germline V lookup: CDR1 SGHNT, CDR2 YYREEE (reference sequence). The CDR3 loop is CASSLKGASEQYF. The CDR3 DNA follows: TGTGCCAGCAGCTTGAAGGGGGCTTCCGAGCAGTACTTC.

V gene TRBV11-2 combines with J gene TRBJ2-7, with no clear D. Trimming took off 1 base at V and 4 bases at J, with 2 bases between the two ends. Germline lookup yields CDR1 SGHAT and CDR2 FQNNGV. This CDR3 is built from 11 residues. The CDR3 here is CASSLVYEQYF. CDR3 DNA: TGTGCCAGCAGCTTAGTTTACGAGCAGTACTTC.

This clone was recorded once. The CDR3 region has the DNA TGTGCCAGTAGTATACCCTCGACAGGAAACTATGGCTACACCTTC. Its translation: CASSIPSTGNYGYTF. The V call is TRBV19, the J call TRBJ1-2; maybe TRBD1 (6 bases). Germline-derived CDR1 and CDR2 are LNHDA and SQIVND (reference sequence). The CDR3 has 15 residues. The V gene lost 2 bases and the J gene lost 2 bases, with 12 bases spanning the gap.

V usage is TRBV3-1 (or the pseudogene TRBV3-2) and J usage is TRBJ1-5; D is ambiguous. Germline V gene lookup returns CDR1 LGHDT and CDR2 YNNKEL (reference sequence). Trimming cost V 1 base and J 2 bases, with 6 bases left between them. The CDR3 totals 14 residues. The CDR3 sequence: CASSQAVGNQPQHF. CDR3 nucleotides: TGTGCCAGCAGCCAAGCGGTGGGCAATCAGCCCCAGCATTTT.

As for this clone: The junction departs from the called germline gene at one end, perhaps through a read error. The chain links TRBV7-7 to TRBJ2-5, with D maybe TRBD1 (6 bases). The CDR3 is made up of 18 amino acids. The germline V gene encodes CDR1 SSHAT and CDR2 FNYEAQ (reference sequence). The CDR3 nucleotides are TGTGCTAGCAGCTCCCTCTTAATTGGACAGCCCCAAGGGGAGACCCAGTACTTC. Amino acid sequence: CASSSLLIGQPQGETQYF.

In nucleotides, the CDR3 is TGTGCCAGTAGTATCCAGGCCACCGTATCCGGGGAGCTGTTTTTT. Amino acids: CASSIQATVSGELFF. The chain is built from TRBV19 and TRBJ2-2; D is ambiguous. From germline, CDR1 is LNHDA and CDR2 SQIVND (reference sequence). The CDR3 is 15 residues long. V shed 3 bases and J shed 6 bases, with 14 bases lying between them. The whole variable domain, remainder taken from reference TRBV19 and TRBJ2-2, is DGGITQSPKYLFRKEGQNVTLSCEQNLNHDAMYWYRQDPGQGLRLIYYSQIVNDFQKGDIAEGYSVSREKKESFPLTVTSAQKNPTAFYLCASSIQATVSGELFFGEGSRLTVL.

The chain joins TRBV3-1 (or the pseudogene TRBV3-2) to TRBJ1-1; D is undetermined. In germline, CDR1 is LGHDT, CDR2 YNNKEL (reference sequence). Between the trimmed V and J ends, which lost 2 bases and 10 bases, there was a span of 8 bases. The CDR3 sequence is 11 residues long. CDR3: CASSQQASAFF. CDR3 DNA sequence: TGTGCCAGCAGCCAACAAGCGTCAGCTTTCTTT.

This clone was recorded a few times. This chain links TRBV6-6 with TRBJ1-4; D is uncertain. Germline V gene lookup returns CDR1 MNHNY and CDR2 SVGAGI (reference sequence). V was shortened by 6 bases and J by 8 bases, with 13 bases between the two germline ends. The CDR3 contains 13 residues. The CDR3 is CASSPRLREKLFF. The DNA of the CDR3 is TGTGCCAGCAGCCCTAGGCTCCGGGAAAAACTGTTTTTT.

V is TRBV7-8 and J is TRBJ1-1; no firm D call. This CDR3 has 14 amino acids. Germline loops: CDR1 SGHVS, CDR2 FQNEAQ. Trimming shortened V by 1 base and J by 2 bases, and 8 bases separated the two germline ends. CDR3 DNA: TGTGCCAGCAGCTTAGTACCAGGCAACACTGAAGCTTTCTTT. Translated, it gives CASSLVPGNTEAFF.

The CDR3 is CASSYVPSQPQHF. In DNA form, the CDR3 reads TGTGCCAGCAGCTACGTCCCATCTCAGCCCCAGCATTTT. This chain joins TRBV12-3 or TRBV12-4 and TRBJ1-5; D not certain. V was trimmed by 6 bases and J by 6 bases, leaving 12 bases between them. This CDR3 has 13 residues.

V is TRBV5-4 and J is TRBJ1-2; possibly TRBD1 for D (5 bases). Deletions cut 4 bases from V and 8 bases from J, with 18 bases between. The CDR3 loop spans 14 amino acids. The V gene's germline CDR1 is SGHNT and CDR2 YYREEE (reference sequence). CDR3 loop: CASSTPAGGRGYTF. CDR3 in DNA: TGTGCCAGCAGCACCCCTGCGGGGGGAAGGGGCTACACCTTC.

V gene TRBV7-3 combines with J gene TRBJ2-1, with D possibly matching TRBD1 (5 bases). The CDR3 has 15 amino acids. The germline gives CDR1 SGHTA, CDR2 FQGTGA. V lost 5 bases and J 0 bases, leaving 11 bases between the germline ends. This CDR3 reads CASSPGHNSYNEQFF. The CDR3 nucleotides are TGTGCCAGCAGCCCTGGACACAACTCCTACAATGAGCAGTTCTTC.

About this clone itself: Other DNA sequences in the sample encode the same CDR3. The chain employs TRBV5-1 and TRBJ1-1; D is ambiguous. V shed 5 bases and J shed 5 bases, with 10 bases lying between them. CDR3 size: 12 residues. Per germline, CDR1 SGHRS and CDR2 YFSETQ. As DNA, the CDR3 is TGCGCCAGCAGTCCCCTTGGAACTGAAGCTTTCTTT. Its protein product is CASSPLGTEAFF.

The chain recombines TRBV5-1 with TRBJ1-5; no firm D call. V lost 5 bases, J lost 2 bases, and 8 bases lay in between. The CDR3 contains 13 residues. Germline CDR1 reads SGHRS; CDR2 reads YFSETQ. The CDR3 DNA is TGCGCCAGCAGTATTGGAGGCAATCAGCCCCAGCATTTT. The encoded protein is CASSIGGNQPQHF.

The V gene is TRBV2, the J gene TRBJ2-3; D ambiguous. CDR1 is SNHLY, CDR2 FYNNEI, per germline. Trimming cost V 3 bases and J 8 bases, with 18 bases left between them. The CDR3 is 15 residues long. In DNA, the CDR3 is TGTGCCAGCAGTGATTGGCCTTCTCCACCTCTTACGCAGTATTTT. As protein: CASSDWPSPPLTQYF.

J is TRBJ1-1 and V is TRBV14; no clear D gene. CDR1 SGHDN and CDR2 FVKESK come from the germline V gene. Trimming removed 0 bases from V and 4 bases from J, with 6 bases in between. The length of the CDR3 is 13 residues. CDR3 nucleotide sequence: TGTGCCAGCAGCCAAGATGCGATCACTGAAGCTTTCTTT. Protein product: CASSQDAITEAFF.

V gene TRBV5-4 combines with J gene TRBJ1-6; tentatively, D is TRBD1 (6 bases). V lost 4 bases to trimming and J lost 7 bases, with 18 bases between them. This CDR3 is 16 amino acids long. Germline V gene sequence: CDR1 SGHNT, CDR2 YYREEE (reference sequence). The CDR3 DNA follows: TGTGCCAGCAGCGCAAAAAATAGGGGGGTAAATTCACCCCTCCACTTT. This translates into CASSAKNRGVNSPLHF.

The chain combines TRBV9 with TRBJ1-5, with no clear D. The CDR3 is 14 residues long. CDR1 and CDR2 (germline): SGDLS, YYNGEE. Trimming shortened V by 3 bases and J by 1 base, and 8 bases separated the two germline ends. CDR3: CASSGLGSNQPQHF. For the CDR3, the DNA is TGTGCCAGCAGCGGCCTAGGGAGCAATCAGCCCCAGCATTTT.

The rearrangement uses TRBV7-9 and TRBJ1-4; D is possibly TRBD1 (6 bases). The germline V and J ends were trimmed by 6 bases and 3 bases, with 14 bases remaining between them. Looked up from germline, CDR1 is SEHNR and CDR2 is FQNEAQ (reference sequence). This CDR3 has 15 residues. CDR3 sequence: CASSQNAGANEKLFF. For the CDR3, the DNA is TGTGCCAGCAGTCAGAATGCAGGGGCTAATGAAAAACTGTTTTTT.

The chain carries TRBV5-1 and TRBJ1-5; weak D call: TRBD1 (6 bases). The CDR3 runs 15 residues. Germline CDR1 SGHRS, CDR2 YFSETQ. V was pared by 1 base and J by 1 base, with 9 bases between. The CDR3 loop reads CASSLSGASNQPQHF. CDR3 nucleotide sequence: TGCGCCAGCAGCTTGTCGGGGGCGAGCAATCAGCCCCAGCATTTT.

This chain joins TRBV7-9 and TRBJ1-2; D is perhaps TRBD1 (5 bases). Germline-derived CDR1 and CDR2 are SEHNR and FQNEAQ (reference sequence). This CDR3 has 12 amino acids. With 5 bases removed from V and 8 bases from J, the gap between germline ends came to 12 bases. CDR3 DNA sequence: TGTGCCAGCAGCGCAGGGAGTTTCGGCTACACCTTC. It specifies CASSAGSFGYTF.

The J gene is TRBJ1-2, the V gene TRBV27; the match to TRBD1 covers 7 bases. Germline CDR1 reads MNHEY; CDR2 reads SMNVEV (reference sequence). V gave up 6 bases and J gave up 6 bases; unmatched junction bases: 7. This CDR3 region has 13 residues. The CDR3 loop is CASSLTGVDGYTF. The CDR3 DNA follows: TGTGCCAGCAGCCTAACAGGGGTGGATGGCTACACCTTC.

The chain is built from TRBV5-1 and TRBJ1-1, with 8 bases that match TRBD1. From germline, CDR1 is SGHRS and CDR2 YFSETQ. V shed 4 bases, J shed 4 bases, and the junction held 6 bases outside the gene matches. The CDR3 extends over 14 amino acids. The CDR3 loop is CASSRNRGTTEAFF. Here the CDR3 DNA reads TGCGCCAGCAGCCGGAACAGGGGGACCACTGAAGCTTTCTTT.

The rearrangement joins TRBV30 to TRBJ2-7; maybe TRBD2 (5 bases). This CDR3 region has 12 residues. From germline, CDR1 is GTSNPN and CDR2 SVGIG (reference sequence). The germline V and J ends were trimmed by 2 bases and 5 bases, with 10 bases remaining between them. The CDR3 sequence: CAWSPGSNEQYF. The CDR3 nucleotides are TGTGCCTGGAGTCCGGGGTCCAACGAGCAGTACTTC.

The CDR3 reads CATSRTSDRSFHEQYF. The DNA for the CDR3 is TGTGCCACCAGCAGAACCTCGGACAGGTCGTTCCACGAGCAGTACTTC. V and J are TRBV15 and TRBJ2-7; 7 positions agree with TRBD1. V dropped 2 bases and J dropped 5; count of bases not matched to a gene: 12. The CDR3 loop spans 16 amino acids. Germline V gene data show CDR1 as LNHNV and CDR2 as YYDKDF (reference sequence).

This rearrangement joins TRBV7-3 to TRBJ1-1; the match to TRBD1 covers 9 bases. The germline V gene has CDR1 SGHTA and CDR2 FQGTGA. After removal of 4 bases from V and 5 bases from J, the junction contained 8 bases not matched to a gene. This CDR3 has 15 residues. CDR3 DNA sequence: TGTGCCAGCAGCTACCGGACAGGGGAGGGGACTGAAGCTTTCTTT. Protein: CASSYRTGEGTEAFF. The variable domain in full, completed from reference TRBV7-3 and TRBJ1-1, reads GAGVSQTPSNKVTEKGKYVELRCDPISGHTALYWYRQSLGQGPEFLIYFQGTGAADDSGLPNDRFFAVRPEGSVSTLKIQRTERGDSAVYLCASSYRTGEGTEAFFGQGTRLTVV.

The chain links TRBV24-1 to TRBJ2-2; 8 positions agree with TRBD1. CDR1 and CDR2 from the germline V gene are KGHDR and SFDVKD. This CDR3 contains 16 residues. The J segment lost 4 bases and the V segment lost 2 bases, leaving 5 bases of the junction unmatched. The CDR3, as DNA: TGTGCCACCAGTGATTGGAGGACAGGGTTCACCGGGGAGCTGTTTTTT. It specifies CATSDWRTGFTGELFF.